This entry features one TCR beta chain sequence. Its target is unknown. The CDR3 extends over 14 amino acids. The V end lost 3 bases, the J end lost 0 bases, and 8 bases lay between the germline ends. Germline-derived CDR1 and CDR2 are SGHRS and YFSETQ. These data come from a study of blood T cells in healthy people across ages. Through a sample-barcoded 5' primer and a J-beta primer mix, a second PCR was run for roughly 6 to 12 cycles. From the 5' RACE reads, TCRdb called clonotypes with MiXCR, one entry per CDR3 protein. This table holds fewer than 1,200,000 distinct CDR3 sequences, about 23% found once. Study observations and caveats: The fall in TCR beta diversity per million T cells was roughly linear with age.

Another study also made use of these data, one on T cells of mothers and their children. That investigation notes: Addition of sample barcodes and 2-4 random nucleotides occurred through the M1S primer of the second PCR.

The V and J genes are TRBV5-1 and TRBJ2-3; unclear D gene. This clonotype was obtained from a girl aged 2-10 years in good health. Sequenced material: blood. CDR3 coding DNA: TGCGCCAGCAGCTCGTACCTAAGCACAGATACGCAGTATTTT. Translation gives CASSSYLSTDTQYF.